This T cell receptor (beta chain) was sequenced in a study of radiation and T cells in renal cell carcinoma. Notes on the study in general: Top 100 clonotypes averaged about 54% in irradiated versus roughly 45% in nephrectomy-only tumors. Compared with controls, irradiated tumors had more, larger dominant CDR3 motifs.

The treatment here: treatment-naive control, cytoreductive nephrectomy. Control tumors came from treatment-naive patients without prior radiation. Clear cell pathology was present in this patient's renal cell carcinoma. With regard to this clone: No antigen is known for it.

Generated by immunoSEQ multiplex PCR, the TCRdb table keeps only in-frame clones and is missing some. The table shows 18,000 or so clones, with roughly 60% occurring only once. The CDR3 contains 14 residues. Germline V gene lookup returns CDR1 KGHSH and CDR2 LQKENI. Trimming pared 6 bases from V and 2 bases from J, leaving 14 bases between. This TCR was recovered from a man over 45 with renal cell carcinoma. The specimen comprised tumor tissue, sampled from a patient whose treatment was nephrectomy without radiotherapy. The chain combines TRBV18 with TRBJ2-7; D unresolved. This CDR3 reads CASSPYPPPYEQYF. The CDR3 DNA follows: TGTGCCAGCTCCCCATACCCGCCTCCCTACGAGCAGTACTTC.